This T cell receptor (beta chain) was obtained from a study of T cell changes during pregnancy in multiple sclerosis. V trimming: 1 base; J trimming: 5 bases; junction bases outside the gene matches: 5. The CDR3 spans 16 residues. CDR1 and CDR2 from the germline V gene are SGHTA and FQGNSA. Generated by immunoSEQ multiplex PCR, the TCRdb table keeps only in-frame clones and is missing some. Here the sample spans 30,000 to 40,000 clones, around 90% being singletons. This clonotype was sampled from a female donor in good health, enrolled as a control in a pregnancy study. The input for sequencing was CD4+ T cells from peripheral blood mononuclear cells, taken in the third trimester of pregnancy. The genes are TRBV7-2 and TRBJ2-2; 9 bases align to TRBD2. In DNA, the CDR3 is TGTGCCAGCAGCTTAGGCGGGGGGGAAAGAACCGGGGAGCTGTTTTTT. Translation: CASSLGGGERTGELFF.